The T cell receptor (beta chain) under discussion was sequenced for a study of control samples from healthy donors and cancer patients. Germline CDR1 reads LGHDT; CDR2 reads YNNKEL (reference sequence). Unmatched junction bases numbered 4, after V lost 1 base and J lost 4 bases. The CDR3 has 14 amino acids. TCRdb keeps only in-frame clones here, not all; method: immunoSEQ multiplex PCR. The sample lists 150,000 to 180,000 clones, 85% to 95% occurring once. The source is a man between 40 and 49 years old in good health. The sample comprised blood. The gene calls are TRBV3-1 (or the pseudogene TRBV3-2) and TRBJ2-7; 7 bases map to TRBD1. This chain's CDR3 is CASSQARGKYEQYF. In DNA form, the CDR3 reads TGTGCCAGCAGCCAAGCCAGGGGGAAGTACGAGCAGTACTTC.